This T cell receptor (beta chain) was identified in a study of OX40 agonist ivuxolimab in advanced cancers. Overall study: An agonistic anti-OX40 (CD134) antibody, ivuxolimab, was used to treat the patients. Hepatocellular carcinoma, melanoma, renal cell or head and neck cancer occurred in dose-escalation patients. Participants averaged roughly 60 years of age (range roughly 23 to 90) and were under 90% male.

The V segment lost 2 bases and the J segment 4 bases; nucleotides outside the gene matches: 10. Germline CDR1 is LNHNV and CDR2 is YYDKDF (reference sequence). The CDR3 contains 16 residues. Generated by immunoSEQ multiplex PCR, the TCRdb table keeps only in-frame clones and is missing some. Of tens of thousands of clones listed, around 90% were seen once; the top ten hold approximately 11%. People who had autoimmune disease history or systemic immunosuppression were excluded. The sequence was collected from an adult with an advanced solid tumor such as melanoma, head and neck, liver or kidney cancer. The chain recombines TRBV15 with TRBJ1-2, with 7 bases that match TRBD1. The material was CD4+ or CD8+ T cells sorted from blood, obtained in a trial of the OX40 agonist ivuxolimab. The CDR3 DNA reads TGTGCCACCAGCAGACCGGGGACACAGGGGACCTATGGCTACACCTTC. Protein: CATSRPGTQGTYGYTF.